This entry lists 8 T cell receptor beta chains sequenced from one sample in a study of blood T cell repertoires in COVID-19. Repertoires were generated with immunoSEQ multiplex PCR, while TCRdb's copy carries only in-frame clones and drops some. Counted here are over 300,000 clones, 89% occurring once; the ten biggest clones make up about 6%. Sequencing used peripheral blood. These receptors were obtained from a man younger than 35 who had recovered from COVID-19.

This chain joins TRBV6-1 and TRBJ1-6; 9 bases fit TRBD1. The length of the CDR3 is 17 residues. The germline CDR1 and CDR2 sequences are MNHNS and SASEGT. Unmatched junction bases numbered 3, after V lost 0 bases and J lost 3 bases. CDR3 DNA sequence: TGTGCCAGCAGTGAAGCCAGGACAGGGGTCTATAATTCACCCCTCCACTTT. Translated, it gives CASSEARTGVYNSPLHF.

This rearrangement joins TRBV12-5 to TRBJ2-7; 9 bases fit TRBD1. With V trimmed by 7 bases and J by 2 bases, 6 bases remained unmatched. Germline-derived CDR1 and CDR2 are LGHNT and FRNRAP. The CDR3 loop spans 14 amino acids. CDR3 loop: CASALGTGPYEQYF. CDR3 nucleotide sequence: TGTGCTAGTGCCCTCGGGACAGGGCCCTACGAGCAGTACTTC.

V is TRBV5-5 and J is TRBJ1-4, with D possibly being TRBD1 (5 bases). Germline assignment: CDR1 SGHKS and CDR2 YYEKEE (reference sequence). The CDR3 is 14 residues long. Trimming removed 0 bases at V and 5 bases at J, with 8 bases between. Here the CDR3 reads CASSLAGGNEKLFF. The CDR3 bases are TGTGCCAGCAGCTTGGCCGGGGGAAATGAAAAACTGTTTTTT.

V and J are TRBV18 and TRBJ2-5; 8 bases fit TRBD1. The V gene's germline CDR1 is KGHSH and CDR2 LQKENI. This CDR3 spans 14 amino acids. J was trimmed by 5 bases and V by 0 bases; bases with no gene match: 2. CDR3 nucleotides: TGTGCCAGCTCACCACCGGACAGGGCGGAGACCCAGTACTTC. It translates to CASSPPDRAETQYF.

This clone was found once. The V call is TRBV10-3, the J call TRBJ2-1, with 10 bases aligning to TRBD2. The CDR3 runs to 17 residues. Germline CDR1 is ENHRY and CDR2 is SYGVKD. V was pared by 2 bases and J by 5 bases, with 9 bases of the junction left unmatched. DNA for the CDR3: TGTGCCATCAGTGAGGCTCCTGCTAGCGGGAGTAACAATGAGCAGTTCTTC. Protein: CAISEAPASGSNNEQFF.

J is TRBJ2-1 and V is TRBV12-5, with 9 bases matching TRBD2. CDR1 is LGHNT, CDR2 FRNRAP, per germline. This CDR3 has 16 residues. Trimming removed 3 bases from V and 12 bases from J; junction bases left unmatched: 15. This CDR3 reads CASGLQLSGSTPGQFF. In DNA form, the CDR3 reads TGTGCTAGTGGTTTACAACTTAGCGGGAGCACCCCCGGGCAGTTCTTC.

This clone turned up a few times. DNA of the CDR3: TGTGCCATCAGTGAGGGACAGGGAGGCAGCTATGGCTACACCTTC. Its translation: CAISEGQGGSYGYTF. V is TRBV10-3 and J is TRBJ1-2; 8 bases line up with TRBD1. CDR3 size: 15 residues. CDR1 is ENHRY, CDR2 SYGVKD, per germline. The junction had 6 bases not matched to a gene; V was cut back by 2 bases and J by 4 bases.

The genes are TRBV29-1 and TRBJ2-1; TRBD1 is a possible D gene (5 bases). Germline CDR1 reads SQVTM; CDR2 reads ANQGSEA. Trimming removed 5 bases from V and 3 bases from J, with 14 bases in between. This CDR3 has 14 residues. CDR3 DNA sequence: TGCAGCGTTTTTTTTGGGCAGGGCTACAATGAGCAGTTCTTC. As protein: CSVFFGQGYNEQFF.